Below, 17 T cell receptor beta chains from the same sample are listed, as sequenced in a study of cytomegalovirus exposure and HLA in healthy donors. Both 60 Vbeta primers and 13 Jbeta primers went into the PCR. Data came from immunoSEQ multiplex PCR; TCRdb stores just in-frame clones and leaves some out. The data show 160,000 or so clones, about 84% seen once. The sample consisted of PBMCs. These receptors all stem from a man in his fifties or sixties in good health and CMV-seropositive.

This chain joins TRBV6-5 and TRBJ1-6, with D tentatively TRBD1 (6 bases). Germline CDR1 is MNHEY and CDR2 is SVGAGI. This CDR3 is 12 amino acids long. The V end lost 6 bases, the J end lost 15 bases, and 15 bases lay between the germline ends. This CDR3 is CASRADSRSLHF. CDR3 nucleotides: TGTGCCAGCAGGGCGGACAGCAGAAGCCTCCACTTT.

This clone was counted only a few times. The chain uses TRBV7-8 and TRBJ2-7; weak D call: TRBD1 (6 bases). V lost 5 bases and J lost 3, with 11 bases in between. The CDR3 runs to 13 residues. Germline loops: CDR1 SGHVS, CDR2 FQNEAQ. CDR3 DNA sequence: TGTGCCAGCAGCCTTCAGGGGAACTACGAGCAGTACTTC. It codes for CASSLQGNYEQYF.

The rearrangement joins TRBV7-8 to TRBJ2-3; 7 bases match TRBD2. The trim removed 5 bases at V and 0 bases at J, leaving 8 bases unmatched. The germline CDR1 and CDR2 sequences are SGHVS and FQNEAQ. The CDR3 has 16 amino acids. CDR3 loop: CASSPRSGVSTDTQYF. Here the CDR3 DNA reads TGTGCCAGCAGCCCTCGGAGCGGGGTCAGCACAGATACGCAGTATTTT.

The rearrangement links TRBV27 to TRBJ1-2, with 7 bases identical to TRBD1. V lost 1 base, J lost 6 bases, and 17 bases stayed unmatched. Germline V lookup: CDR1 MNHEY, CDR2 SMNVEV (reference sequence). The CDR3 length is 18 residues. The CDR3 here is CASSLWPTGRQGANGYTF. CDR3 nucleotide sequence: TGTGCCAGCAGTTTATGGCCCACGGGGAGACAGGGAGCGAATGGCTACACCTTC.

CDR3 sequence reads: CASNLIPRDRSGAQYF. For the CDR3, the DNA is TGTGCCAGCAACCTAATTCCCCGGGACAGGTCGGGGGCCCAGTACTTC. The gene calls are TRBV28 and TRBJ2-5, with TRBD1 identical over 8 bases. V shed 7 bases, J shed 9 bases, and the junction held 19 bases outside the gene matches. This CDR3 region has 16 residues. Germline V gene sequence: CDR1 MDHEN, CDR2 SYDVKM.

The gene calls are TRBV11-2 and TRBJ1-2, with 7 positions matching TRBD1. This CDR3 is 13 amino acids long. J lost 3 bases, V lost 5 bases, and 3 bases had no gene match. CDR1 is SGHAT, CDR2 FQNNGV, per germline. CDR3 coding DNA: TGTGCCAGCAGCCCACAGGGGCACTATGGCTACACCTTC. Its protein is CASSPQGHYGYTF.

This chain links TRBV11-2 with TRBJ1-5; 8 nucleotides match TRBD1. J was trimmed by 3 bases and V by 5 bases; bases with no gene match: 3. This CDR3 is built from 14 residues. Germline assignment: CDR1 SGHAT and CDR2 FQNNGV. For the CDR3, the DNA is TGTGCCAGCAGCAAGGACAGGGTCAATCAGCCCCAGCATTTT. Translation: CASSKDRVNQPQHF.

The chain couples TRBV2 to TRBJ1-2, with 8 bases aligning to TRBD1. V lost 6 bases, J lost 5 bases, and 8 bases stayed unmatched. Germline CDR1 and CDR2: SNHLY and FYNNEI. The CDR3 contains 14 residues. The CDR3 DNA follows: TGTGCCAGCAGCATAACGGGACAGGAGTATGGCTACACCTTC. Translating it yields CASSITGQEYGYTF.

The chain combines TRBV18 with TRBJ1-4; D not resolved. Germline CDR1 and CDR2: KGHSH and LQKENI. The V end lost 3 bases, the J end lost 0 bases, and 5 bases lay between the germline ends. The length of the CDR3 is 14 residues. CDR3 nucleotide sequence: TGTGCCAGCTCACCCGGGGCAACTAATGAAAAACTGTTTTTT. Amino acid sequence: CASSPGATNEKLFF.

The chain combines TRBV7-2 with TRBJ2-2; 11 nucleotides align to TRBD2. This CDR3 is built from 14 residues. Germline CDR1 is SGHTA and CDR2 is FQGNSA. The ends lost 6 bases at V and 4 bases at J; junction bases unmatched: 1. The CDR3 spells CASSGTSGTGELFF. The CDR3 nucleotides are TGTGCCAGCAGTGGGACTAGCGGCACCGGGGAGCTGTTTTTT.

The V and J genes are TRBV4-3 and TRBJ1-2; no reliable D call. The CDR3 totals 14 residues. The germline V and J ends were trimmed by 0 bases and 4 bases, with 9 bases remaining between them. CDR1 LGHNA and CDR2 YSLEER come from the germline V gene. In DNA form, the CDR3 reads TGCGCCAGCAGCCAAGACCTATCCCCCTATGGCTACACCTTC. Translation gives CASSQDLSPYGYTF.

The chain employs TRBV7-3 and TRBJ2-1, with TRBD2 matching over 8 bases. Germline CDR1 SGHTA, CDR2 FQGTGA. With V trimmed by 3 bases and J by 4 bases, 5 bases remained unmatched. The CDR3 sequence is 15 residues long. The chain's CDR3 is CASSLTAGGYNEQFF. The CDR3 nucleotides are TGTGCCAGCAGCTTGACGGCGGGAGGATACAATGAGCAGTTCTTC.

This clone was seen only a few times. The chain has TRBV7-9 and TRBJ1-1, with TRBD1 matching over 7 bases. The CDR3 is 17 residues long. Germline V gene data show CDR1 as SEHNR and CDR2 as FQNEAQ (reference sequence). Losses at the gene ends were 5 bases for V and 0 bases for J; bases not matched to a gene: 12. CDR3 sequence: CASSRGGAGGLNTEAFF. CDR3 nucleotides: TGTGCCAGCAGCCGGGGGGGGGCAGGGGGGTTGAACACTGAAGCTTTCTTT.

The chain employs TRBV11-2 and TRBJ1-1, with D unclear. The CDR3 spans 14 residues. The V and J ends lost 1 base and 1 base respectively, with 7 bases between them. Germline V gives CDR1 SGHAT, CDR2 FQNNGV. CDR3 in amino acids: CASSLVSSNTEAFF. The CDR3 nucleotides are TGTGCCAGCAGCTTAGTATCCTCGAACACTGAAGCTTTCTTT.

This clone occurred a few times. CDR3 coding DNA: TGTGCCAGTAGTGGACTAGCGGGAGCCGAAGAGACCCAGTACTTC. Its protein product is CASSGLAGAEETQYF. This chain connects TRBV19 to TRBJ2-5, with TRBD2 matching 13 bases. V was pared by 5 bases and J by 3 bases, with 3 bases of the junction left unmatched. CDR1 LNHDA and CDR2 SQIVND come from the germline V gene (reference sequence). The CDR3 loop spans 15 amino acids.

The CDR3 DNA reads as TGTGCCAGCAGCTTAGGGGGCGGGGGGGTCACAGATACGCAGTATTTT. Amino acid sequence: CASSLGGGGVTDTQYF. The rearrangement joins TRBV7-8 to TRBJ2-3; 9 bases are shared with TRBD2. The germline CDR1 and CDR2 sequences are SGHVS and FQNEAQ. The ends lost 1 base at V and 2 bases at J; junction bases unmatched: 4. The CDR3 has 16 residues.

The V call is TRBV20-1, the J call TRBJ1-2; 8 bases match TRBD1. The CDR3 consists of 11 residues. Germline V gives CDR1 DFQATT, CDR2 SNEGSKA (reference sequence). Losses at the gene ends were 5 bases for V and 5 bases for J; bases not matched to a gene: 1. CDR3 residues: CSAYRGYGYTF. DNA for the CDR3: TGCAGTGCTTACAGGGGGTATGGCTACACCTTC.